This record looks at one TCR beta chain sequence and its context. Its specific antigen is unknown. No much larger clonotype is one base removed from it; base qualities were not supplied. According to the study, the label for this sample's time point signals: cycle 2 day 1 (C2D1) of nivolumab. Every trial patient had relapsed after autologous stem cell transplantation, and cohorts A, B and C differed in prior brentuximab vedotin exposure. The trial cohort included around 60 patients with relapsed/refractory classical Hodgkin lymphoma, and each patient had a best overall response of complete response, partial response or progressive disease. Trial patients were treated with single-agent nivolumab in the multi-cohort phase II CheckMate 205 trial. Best overall response was determined by an independent review committee according to the 2007 International Working Group response criteria. Trial PBMCs were collected immediately before nivolumab initiation (C1D1) and during therapy at cycle 2 day 1 and cycle 4 day 1. Peripheral blood was collected in 8 mL Vacutainer Cell Preparation Tubes, from which PBMCs were isolated by centrifugation and then cryopreserved.

The data are from a study of PD-1 blockade in classical Hodgkin lymphoma (dated by TCRdb to the early 2020s). Background for the entire study: Nivolumab dosing was 3 mg/kg intravenously every 2 weeks, continuing until either disease progression or unacceptable toxicity. The study used TCR beta sequencing and CyTOF to define a peripheral blood immune signature of response to PD-1 blockade in classical Hodgkin lymphoma. The full study reports these points: Diversity was lower in patients who began nivolumab less than 1 year after ASCT, so these patients were left out of later analyses to avoid confounding by immune reconstitution. Newly diagnosed patients were reported to have lower baseline TCR diversity than healthy donors, and relapsed/refractory patients were reported to have lower baseline TCR diversity still. Baseline diversity similar to that of newly diagnosed patients was observed in trial patients achieving complete response, whereas significantly lower diversity was observed in partial responders and progressors. Only a single clinical trial cohort was studied, and what caused the repertoire differences, possibly disease activity or prior therapy, remained undefined. A significant rise by C4D1 was seen in CD4+ but not CD8+ TCR diversity (p=0.0027 vs p=0.16), with the rise being most apparent in complete responders (p=0.02).

The CDR3 starts with the cysteine, ends with the phenylalanine, and has 15 residues. Only CDR3 DNA is held: 45 bases, read in frame from base 1. Taken from the germline V gene (reference sequence), the CDR1 and CDR2 loops are LNHDA and SQIVND. V lost 7 bases and J lost 0 bases; the stretch between them is 13 bases long. Genomic DNA was isolated using the Qiagen DNeasy kit from unsorted PBMCs as well as from negatively selected CD4+ and CD8+ fractions. TCR beta CDR3 regions were subjected to amplification by immunoSEQ multiplex PCR with primers that anneal to V and J segments. A synthetic immune receptor repertoire was used to minimize amplification bias, and any remaining bias was removed computationally after sequencing. Regarding the original processing steps: Custom Python scripts were used to quantify repertoire diversity as the Shannon entropy index. Unsorted, CD4+ and CD8+ repertoires were examined separately, except in combined analyses, for which CD4+ and CD8+ sequences were merged in silico. A clone was considered expanded if an increase in frequency of at least 2-fold after treatment relative to C1D1 was found, and a pseudocount of 0.5 was applied to clones undetected at baseline. Singleton clones were defined as clones with 0 or 1 copy at C1D1, and non-singleton clones were defined as clones with 2 or more copies. Clones expanded in unsorted samples were labelled as CD4+, CD8+ or unknown by matching protein sequences in sorted samples from the same patient. Wilcoxon tests were applied to paired samples to test diversity changes from C1D1 to C4D1. Held by TCRdb, this immuneACCESS table contains in-frame sequences only and omits some clones. Under half of the omission traces to an unresolved V gene where checked; the cause of the rest is unknown. That table is the source of V, J and clone size, and D and trimming were worked out from the DNA. For this sample the table gives approximately 100,000 clones, of which approximately 90% were detected only once. The ten largest clones add up to 6.5% to 7.5% of the sample.

The material was peripheral blood mononuclear cells (PBMCs), obtained before the second cycle of nivolumab. This TCR derives from a human donor with classical Hodgkin lymphoma. This sequence uses TRBV19 and TRBJ2-4, with no reliable assignment of the D segment. The CDR3: CASTPHQLAKNIQYF. The DNA is TGTGCCAGTACCCCGCACCAATTAGCCAAAAACATTCAGTACTTC.